This T cell receptor (beta chain) was identified during a study of cytomegalovirus exposure and HLA in healthy donors. About the study: Among the 300 to 450 genotyped donors, 65% to 90% were placed in the Caucasian-associated ancestry cluster.

Primers for the PCR totalled 60 Vbeta and 13 Jbeta. Only in-frame clones appear in the TCRdb table, and some are missing; sequencing was by immunoSEQ multiplex PCR. Its table records about 64,000 clones. The CDR3 contains 14 residues. Germline CDR1 MGHRA, CDR2 YSYEKL. The V gene lost 4 bases and the J gene lost 1 base, with 10 bases spanning the gap. The chain is built from TRBV4-1 and TRBJ1-1, with D perhaps matching TRBD1 (6 bases). The source of this sequence is a woman between 18 and 30 years old in good health and CMV-seronegative. Sample: PBMCs. This CDR3 is CASSPETGNTEAFF. CDR3 coding DNA: TGCGCCAGCAGCCCCGAGACAGGGAACACTGAAGCTTTCTTT.